This T cell receptor beta chain was captured in a study of blood T cell repertoires in COVID-19. The overall study: There were acute and convalescent COVID-19 samples, and they came from the United States, Italy and Spain. T cells, B-cell-depleted T cells, or PBMCs supplied cDNA or gDNA.

Trimming removed 1 base from V and 3 bases from J, with 12 bases in between. This CDR3 is built from 15 residues. Germline CDR1 is KGHSH and CDR2 is LQKENI. In the original workflow: Using reference gene primer amplification, nucleated cell counts were estimated. Profiled with immunoSEQ multiplex PCR; TCRdb holds only in-frame clones, not every one. D and trimming were read from the DNA, whereas the V and J calls and clone size are those reported in that table. This sample has more than 25,000 clones, with more than 80% found just once. The sample was peripheral blood. The chain recombines TRBV18 with TRBJ1-1; no definite D call. This sequence was found in a woman aged 80 or over with acute or convalescent COVID-19. The CDR3 spells CASSPLVVEDTEAFF. In DNA, the CDR3 is TGTGCCAGCTCACCACTAGTGGTTGAGGACACTGAAGCTTTCTTT.